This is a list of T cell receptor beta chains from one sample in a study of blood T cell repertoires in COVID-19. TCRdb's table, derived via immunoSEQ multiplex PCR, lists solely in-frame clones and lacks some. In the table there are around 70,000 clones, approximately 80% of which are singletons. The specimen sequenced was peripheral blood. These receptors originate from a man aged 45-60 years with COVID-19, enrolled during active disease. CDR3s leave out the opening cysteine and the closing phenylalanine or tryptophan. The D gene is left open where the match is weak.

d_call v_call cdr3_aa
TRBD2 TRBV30 AWSGPGGEGYEQY
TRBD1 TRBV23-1 ASSQSRGTGTQPQH
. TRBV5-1 ASSLVGRTTGELF
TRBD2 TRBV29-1 SGVAGASEQY
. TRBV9 ASSPRTTTGELF
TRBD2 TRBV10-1 ASSESRGLARSARYNEQF
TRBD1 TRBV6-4 ASSPGQATGELF
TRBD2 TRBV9 ASSLRTSGRANNEQF
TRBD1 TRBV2 ASSADRYGGYT
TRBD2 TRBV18 ASSPLHREAGELF
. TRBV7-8 ASSLGQGGSNQPQH
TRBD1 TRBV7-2 ASSLASGGFYEQY
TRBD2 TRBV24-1 ATSDRGLVLAGDEQY
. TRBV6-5 ASRVEGTDTQY
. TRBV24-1 ATSGGAGRPFTSYNEQF
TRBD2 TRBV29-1 SVGTSFYEQY
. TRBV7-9 ASSRGQGGETQY
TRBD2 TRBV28 ASRIGTSDYEQY
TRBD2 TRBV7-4 ASSPPASGSHRTDTQY
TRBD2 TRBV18 ASSPGTSGRTRY
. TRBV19 ASSIGRGPYQPQH
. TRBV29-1 SVGGETQY
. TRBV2 ASSSTGLGVGNTEAF
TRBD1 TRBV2 ASNSDRVNTEAF
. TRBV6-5 ASRTETGSGNTIY
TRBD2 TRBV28 ASSRGGLANEQF
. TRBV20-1 SASLAYEQY
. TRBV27 ASKSLNTDTQY
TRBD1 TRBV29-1 SVGDRVSYEQY
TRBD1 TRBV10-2 ASRDRGSLETQY
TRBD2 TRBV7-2 ASSGRLAGGPGQETQY
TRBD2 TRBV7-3 ASSPTPVTRLAGLSSYNEQF
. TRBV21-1 ASSPTKFIESNEQF
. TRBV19 ASSTRDNYGYT
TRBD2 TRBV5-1 ASSLSRSGANTGELF
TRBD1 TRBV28 ASGQGAGNTIY
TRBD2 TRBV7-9 ASSLEWGTSGRTYEQY
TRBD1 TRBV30 AWRGTGNSGNTIY
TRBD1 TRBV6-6 ASSKTGVEQY
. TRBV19 ASSRVAENQETQY